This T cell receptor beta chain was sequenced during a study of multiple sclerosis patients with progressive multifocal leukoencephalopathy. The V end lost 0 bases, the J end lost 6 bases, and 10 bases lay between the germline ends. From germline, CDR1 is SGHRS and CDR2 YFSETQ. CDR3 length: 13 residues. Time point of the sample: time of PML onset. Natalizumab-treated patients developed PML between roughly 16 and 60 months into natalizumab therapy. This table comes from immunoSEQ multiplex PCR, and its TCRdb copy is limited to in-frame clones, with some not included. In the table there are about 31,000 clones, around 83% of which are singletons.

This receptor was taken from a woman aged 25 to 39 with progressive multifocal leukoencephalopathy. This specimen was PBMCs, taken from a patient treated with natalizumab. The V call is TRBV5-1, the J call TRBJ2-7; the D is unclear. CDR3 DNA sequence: TGCGCCAGCAGCTTGGACTCGTGGGCCGAGCAGTACTTC. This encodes CASSLDSWAEQYF. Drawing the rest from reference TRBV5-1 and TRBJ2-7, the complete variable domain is KAGVTQTPRYLIKTRGQQVTLSCSPISGHRSVSWYQQTPGQGLQFLFEYFSETQRNKGNFPGRFSGRQFSNSRSEMNVSTLELGDSALYLCASSLDSWAEQYFGPGTRLTVT.